This T cell receptor (beta chain) was found in a study of metastatic and nonmetastatic thyroid tumors. Study context: Repertoire comparisons spanned blood and tumor or nodule tissue from malignant and benign thyroid patients. Overall study results and limits: Within blood and tumor, benign nodules reportedly had significantly lower TCR beta diversity than malignant thyroid tumors did.

Methods used by the authors: CDR3 was compared across clinicopathological groups, and the resulting differences were used to build a distant-metastasis classifier for papillary thyroid cancer. TCRdb re-clonotyped the PCR reads via MiXCR. The V and J calls come from TCRdb's annotation, not from the publication. The data contain tens of thousands of clones, roughly 20% of them singletons. Germline assignment: CDR1 KGHDR and CDR2 SFDVKD. Trimming removed 6 bases at V and 6 bases at J, with 11 bases between. CDR3 length equals 13 residues. A note on this clone: Its target is not known.

None of the patients had undergone any treatment ahead of thyroid surgery. Sequencing was done on a sample of blood. The source of this sequence is a female donor with papillary thyroid cancer or a benign thyroid nodule (not recorded which). Some clones in this sample may be carry-over from other donors' samples. This chain joins TRBV24-1 and TRBJ2-4, with D tentatively TRBD1 or TRBD2 (7 bases each). The CDR3 protein is CATSPGGGNIQYF. The DNA for the CDR3 is TGTGCCACCAGTCCAGGGGGGGGAAACATTCAGTACTTC.